Included here is one T cell receptor (beta chain) sequence, with context. Its antigen specificity is not known. Per-base quality was not reported, and no clone a single base away is much larger than it. The cysteine opens and the phenylalanine closes a CDR3 of 14 amino acids. The read is trimmed to its CDR3 DNA, 42 bases read in frame from base 1. The germline V gene yields SNHLY for CDR1 and FYNNEI for CDR2. Trimming accounts for 10 bases at V and 2 bases at J, while the number of junction bases matched to no gene is 7. These data originate in a study of a mutant IDH1 vaccine in newly diagnosed glioma (dated by TCRdb to about 2021). Some background on the complete study: Of the 25 to 35 treated patients, approximately 62% were male and 37.5% were female, and a mean age of 40.4 years was recorded. Longitudinal TCRB deep sequencing was performed for about 25 treated patients wherever samples were available for exploratory analyses. Peripheral blood was drawn at six visits: V03 (baseline), V05, V07, V10, V12 and V13. Prior to enrollment, standard therapy consisting of radiotherapy alone, temozolomide alone, or radiochemotherapy with temozolomide had been administered to patients, with the combination being received by most patients.

In the paper's terms, the time point label means: baseline, week 1 (first vaccination visit). The treatment or condition label, read with the paper, signifies: pre-vaccination baseline after standard-of-care therapy. Donors had newly diagnosed WHO grade 3 or 4 IDH1-mutant astrocytomas with loss of nuclear ATRX. The samples were drawn from NOA16, a multicentre, single-arm, open-label phase I trial in Germany that tested a mutant IDH1 peptide vaccine in humans for the first time. For immunogenicity testing, the blood drawn at visit V03 was used as the baseline sample. Genomic DNA for TCRB sequencing was extracted from EDTA blood using the DNeasy Blood and Tissue Kit. Receptor libraries were prepared by the immunoSEQ multiplex PCR assay. Following the manufacturer's protocol, the hsTCRB Kit was used to amplify rearranged TCR beta chain sequences. TCRB libraries were sequenced on an Illumina MiSeq. Turning to the authors' computational methods: The proprietary platform of the kit vendor was used for demultiplexing, trimming and gene mapping. TCRdb re-hosts the immuneACCESS table, in-frame sequences only. Its copies lack some clones; in the studies checked, an unresolved V gene accounts for under half of them, and the cause for the rest is not known. The DNA gave D and trimming, while V, J and clone size come from that table. The sample table holds 75,000 to 100,000 clones, of which roughly 90% were seen once. Approximately 0.6% of the sample lies in the top ten.

Study-level results and caveats: It was noted by the authors that analyses of patient blood samples could not be reproduced owing to sample limitations. Availability determined which PBMC samples were chosen for TCRB deep sequencing. No apparent relationship was observed between pseudoprogression and alterations in the top peripheral T cell clonotypes detected by TCRB sequencing. Immune responses induced by the vaccine were seen in roughly 92% of patients across multiple MHC alleles.

Recombination linked TRBV2 to TRBJ1-4; 7 junctional bases match TRBD1. This receptor was obtained from a woman aged 45-60 years with glioma. This material consisted of PBMCs, taken from a glioma patient treated with radiotherapy, temozolomide or both. The CDR3 region reads CATKTGLTNEKLFF. The DNA sequence is as follows: TGTGCCACAAAGACAGGGCTGACTAATGAAAAACTGTTTTTT.